The subject of this entry is one TCR beta chain. The V gene's germline CDR1 is MGHRA and CDR2 YSYEKL. The CDR3 covers 19 residues. Trimming removed 1 base from V and 1 base from J, with 20 bases in between. Assay: immunoSEQ multiplex PCR; the TCRdb copy retains only in-frame clones and omits some. The sample shows tens of thousands of clones, 90% to 96% of them seen only once. This record comes from a study of control samples from healthy donors and cancer patients. The V call is TRBV4-1, the J call TRBJ1-5; D is possibly TRBD1 (5 bases). The receptor was isolated from a woman younger than 35 in good health. The sequencing sample was made of blood. The CDR3 DNA sequence: TGCGCCAGCAGCCAAGGTGTCGCAGGGCTGGTGGGGAGCAATCAGCCCCAGCATTTT. Translating gives CASSQGVAGLVGSNQPQHF.